A selection of T cell receptor beta chains follows, all from one sample in a study of cytomegalovirus exposure and HLA in healthy donors. TCRdb's table, derived via immunoSEQ multiplex PCR, lists solely in-frame clones and lacks some. The data show 130,000 or so clones, and the top ten clones hold about 2.2%. The sequencing sample was made of PBMCs. These TCRs come from a woman aged 18-29 years in good health and CMV-seronegative. Both conserved end residues are part of each CDR3. D genes are given only for firm matches.

d_gene: TRBD1
v_gene: TRBV30
j_gene: TRBJ1-4
CDR3aa: CAWSGQGATNEKLFF
CDR3nt: TGTGCCTGGAGTGGACAGGGGGCAACTAATGAAAAACTGTTTTTT

d_gene: NA
v_gene: TRBV15
j_gene: TRBJ2-7
CDR3aa: CATSRPGVGEQYF
CDR3nt: TGTGCCACCAGCAGACCGGGGGTCGGCGAGCAGTACTTC

d_gene: NA
v_gene: TRBV27
j_gene: TRBJ2-3
CDR3aa: CASSLVLKGNTQYF
CDR3nt: TGTGCCAGCAGTTTAGTCCTCAAGGGGAATACGCAGTATTTT

d_gene: TRBD1
v_gene: TRBV5-1
j_gene: TRBJ2-1
CDR3aa: CASSLEWTGYNEQFF
CDR3nt: TGCGCCAGCAGCTTGGAATGGACAGGGTACAATGAGCAGTTCTTC

d_gene: NA
v_gene: TRBV28
j_gene: TRBJ1-2
CDR3aa: CASIRGSNYGYTF
CDR3nt: TGTGCCAGCATCCGGGGGAGTAACTATGGCTACACCTTC

d_gene: NA
v_gene: TRBV7-6
j_gene: TRBJ2-1
CDR3aa: CASSLPSYNEQFF
CDR3nt: TGTGCCAGCTCGCTACCGTCCTACAATGAGCAGTTCTTC

d_gene: NA
v_gene: TRBV9
j_gene: TRBJ2-2
CDR3aa: CASSVLSGELFF
CDR3nt: TGTGCCAGCAGCGTATTGTCAGGGGAGCTGTTTTTT

d_gene: NA
v_gene: TRBV2
j_gene: TRBJ2-2
CDR3aa: CASRPIAVTGELFF
CDR3nt: TGTGCCAGCAGGCCCATAGCGGTTACCGGGGAGCTGTTTTTT

d_gene: NA
v_gene: TRBV6-1
j_gene: TRBJ1-1
CDR3aa: CASSVTGPTEAFF
CDR3nt: TGTGCCAGCAGTGTGACAGGACCTACTGAAGCTTTCTTT

d_gene: NA
v_gene: TRBV5-1
j_gene: TRBJ2-3
CDR3aa: CASSLARRSTDTQYF
CDR3nt: TGCGCCAGCAGCTTGGCGCGGAGGAGCACAGATACGCAGTATTTT

d_gene: NA
v_gene: TRBV5-1
j_gene: TRBJ2-5
CDR3aa: CASRFKETQYF
CDR3nt: TGCGCCAGCAGATTTAAAGAGACCCAGTACTTC

d_gene: NA
v_gene: TRBV7-2
j_gene: TRBJ2-1
CDR3aa: CASSQLAPSYNEQFF
CDR3nt: TGTGCCAGCAGCCAACTAGCTCCCTCCTACAATGAGCAGTTCTTC

d_gene: NA
v_gene: TRBV7-8
j_gene: TRBJ1-5
CDR3aa: CASSLKGVQNQPQHF
CDR3nt: TGTGCCAGCAGTTTAAAGGGGGTCCAAAATCAGCCCCAGCATTTT

d_gene: TRBD2
v_gene: TRBV7-9
j_gene: TRBJ2-1
CDR3aa: CASSLATGLAGAYNEQFF
CDR3nt: TGTGCCAGCAGCCTCGCTACGGGACTAGCGGGAGCATACAATGAGCAGTTCTTC

d_gene: NA
v_gene: TRBV4-1
j_gene: TRBJ2-7
CDR3aa: CASSQGGQLYEQYF
CDR3nt: TGCGCCAGCAGCCAAGGAGGACAGCTCTACGAGCAGTACTTC

d_gene: TRBD2
v_gene: TRBV18
j_gene: TRBJ2-5
CDR3aa: CASSPTSPKETQYF
CDR3nt: TGTGCCAGCTCCCCGACTAGCCCAAAAGAGACCCAGTACTTC

d_gene: NA
v_gene: TRBV12-5
j_gene: TRBJ2-3
CDR3aa: CASGLVPGTDTQYF
CDR3nt: TGTGCTAGTGGTTTGGTCCCCGGCACAGATACGCAGTATTTT

d_gene: NA
v_gene: TRBV11-3
j_gene: TRBJ2-2
CDR3aa: CASSLVRSANTGELFF
CDR3nt: TGTGCCAGCAGCTTAGTACGATCGGCGAACACCGGGGAGCTGTTTTTT

d_gene: NA
v_gene: TRBV12-5
j_gene: TRBJ2-2
CDR3aa: CASGWGQSNTGELFF
CDR3nt: TGTGCTAGTGGTTGGGGGCAGTCGAACACCGGGGAGCTGTTTTTT

d_gene: NA
v_gene: TRBV10-3
j_gene: TRBJ2-3
CDR3aa: CAISVIGSSTDTQYF
CDR3nt: TGTGCCATCAGTGTTATTGGCTCTAGCACAGATACGCAGTATTTT

d_gene: TRBD2
v_gene: TRBV10-3
j_gene: TRBJ2-1
CDR3aa: CAINAGGGNEQFF
CDR3nt: TGTGCCATCAATGCGGGAGGGGGCAATGAGCAGTTCTTC

d_gene: TRBD1
v_gene: TRBV19
j_gene: TRBJ2-1
CDR3aa: CAVISGTGGDEQFF
CDR3nt: TGTGCCGTAATCTCCGGGACAGGGGGAGATGAGCAGTTCTTC

d_gene: NA
v_gene: TRBV5-6
j_gene: TRBJ1-2
CDR3aa: CASSLVGGGGNGYTF
CDR3nt: TGTGCCAGCAGCTTAGTCGGAGGTGGAGGGAACGGCTACACCTTC

d_gene: NA
v_gene: TRBV7-2
j_gene: TRBJ2-5
CDR3aa: CASSLGSAGETQYF
CDR3nt: TGTGCCAGCAGCTTAGGGTCTGCGGGAGAGACCCAGTACTTC

d_gene: NA
v_gene: TRBV5-1
j_gene: TRBJ2-1
CDR3aa: CASSPLQGHNEQFF
CDR3nt: TGCGCCAGCAGCCCGTTACAGGGCCACAATGAGCAGTTCTTC

d_gene: TRBD1
v_gene: TRBV28
j_gene: TRBJ1-5
CDR3aa: CASSSWTGVGYQPQHF
CDR3nt: TGTGCCAGCAGTTCGTGGACAGGGGTTGGTTATCAGCCCCAGCATTTT